These T cell receptor beta chains were read from a single sample in a study of Ad26.COV2.S vaccination and SARS-CoV-2 variants. Libraries were prepared by immunoSEQ multiplex PCR; TCRdb keeps only in-frame clonotypes and omits some of them. The sample yields 500,000 or so clones, nearly 90% seen once. The specimen was peripheral blood, collected in a trial of Ad26.COV2.S vaccine versus placebo. The receptors were gathered from a person aged 18-65 years who received the Ad26.COV2.S COVID-19 vaccine or a placebo. The CDR3 runs from the conserved cysteine through the conserved F or W. D genes are given only for firm matches. Clone size is given for some rows only: seen once, a few or many times, or a class if the clone is expanded.

D	size	V	J	DNA	CDR3
-	few	TRBV19	TRBJ1-1	TGTGCCAGTACAGCGGTTGGGGGGAACACTGAAGCTTTCTTT	CASTAVGGNTEAFF
TRBD1	-	TRBV7-8	TRBJ1-4	TGTGCCAGCAGCTCAAGACAGGGGGCGCAGAATTATGAAAAACTGTTTTTT	CASSSRQGAQNYEKLFF
TRBD2	-	TRBV3-1/TRBV3-2	TRBJ2-1	TGTGCCAGCAGCCCCGGGGTTGTTAGCGGGAGCAATGAGCAGTTCTTC	CASSPGVVSGSNEQFF
-	once	TRBV7-2	TRBJ1-1	TGTGCCAGCAGCTTAGAAGCTCGATCCACTGAAGCTTTCTTT	CASSLEARSTEAFF
TRBD2	once	TRBV10-3	TRBJ2-2	TGTGCCATCAGTGACCCTAGCGGGAGCAAGACCGGGGAGCTGTTTTTT	CAISDPSGSKTGELFF
-	-	TRBV6-5	TRBJ1-4	TGTGCCAGCAGACTGGGACCGCTGAATGAAAAACTGTTTTTT	CASRLGPLNEKLFF
-	-	TRBV6-5	TRBJ2-5	TGTGCCGCCGTCACCCGGCCGGGGTGGAAAGAGACCCAGTACTTC	CAAVTRPGWKETQYF
-	-	TRBV6-5	TRBJ1-4	TGTGCCAGCAGACAGGGTCCCACTAATGAAAAACTGTTTTTT	CASRQGPTNEKLFF
-	-	TRBV2	TRBJ1-5	TGTGCCAGCAGTGAAGGGCAGGGAATTAGGGAGAATCAGCCCCAGCATTTT	CASSEGQGIRENQPQHF
-	-	TRBV9	TRBJ1-2	TGTGCCAGCAGCGTGGCAGGGATGGACTATGGCTACACCTTC	CASSVAGMDYGYTF
TRBD2	-	TRBV29-1	TRBJ2-2	TGCAGCGTGGAACCCGGGACTAGTGGCGGGGAGCTGTTTTTT	CSVEPGTSGGELFF
-	-	TRBV2	TRBJ1-1	TGTGCCAGCAGCAGCATGGCGTCACAGGGAACGGCTTTCTTT	CASSSMASQGTAFF
TRBD2	-	TRBV7-9	TRBJ2-1	TGTGCCAGCAGCCCTCTAGCGGGAGGACCCAATGAGCAGTTCTTC	CASSPLAGGPNEQFF
TRBD1	-	TRBV5-1	TRBJ1-3	TGCGCCAGCAGCTTGAATTCGCCGGGACAGAGCTTTCCTGGAAACACCATATATTTT	CASSLNSPGQSFPGNTIYF
-	-	TRBV5-1	TRBJ2-3	TGCGCCAGCAGCGCCGGGACTGCCCAAAGCACAGATACGCAGTATTTT	CASSAGTAQSTDTQYF
-	-	TRBV19	TRBJ1-1	TGTGCCAGTAGTGTCAAGGGGGGCTGGGACACTGAAGCTTTCTTT	CASSVKGGWDTEAFF
TRBD2	-	TRBV5-1	TRBJ2-1	TGCGCCAGCAGCCTGGGGGTGGGACTAGCGAGCAATGAGCAGTTCTTC	CASSLGVGLASNEQFF
-	-	TRBV2	TRBJ2-4	TGTGCCAGCAGCTTCCCTCACCCGCGGTACGACATTCAGTACTTC	CASSFPHPRYDIQYF
TRBD1	-	TRBV12-3/TRBV12-4	TRBJ1-6	TGTGCCAGCAGTAGGACAGGGGGGTCACCCCTCCACTTT	CASSRTGGSPLHF
-	-	TRBV9	TRBJ2-7	TGTGCCAGCAGCGTAGCGAGACAGAATTACGAGCAGTACTTC	CASSVARQNYEQYF
TRBD2	-	TRBV5-4	TRBJ2-2	TGTGCCAGCAGCTTGGGACTAGCGGACACCGGGGAGCTGTTTTTT	CASSLGLADTGELFF
-	-	TRBV3-1/TRBV3-2	TRBJ1-3	TGTGCCAGCAGCCGCTTTATTCTCAGGCGCGGGGGAAACACCATATATTTT	CASSRFILRRGGNTIYF
-	-	TRBV28	TRBJ1-2	TGTGCCAGCAGTCTGCCGGGCAGTTCCTATGGCTACACCTTC	CASSLPGSSYGYTF
-	-	TRBV13	TRBJ2-3	TGTGCCAGCAGCTTAGGCGGGGCAGTAGCTAGCACAGATACGCAGTATTTT	CASSLGGAVASTDTQYF
-	-	TRBV5-6	TRBJ1-5	TGTGCCAGCAGCCCCTCAGGGGTCGGCAATCAGCCCCAGCATTTT	CASSPSGVGNQPQHF
-	once	TRBV3-1/TRBV3-2	TRBJ2-4	TGTGCCAGCAGCCAAGATGCCAGTAAAGTAAACATTCAGTACTTC	CASSQDASKVNIQYF
-	-	TRBV6-5	TRBJ2-1	TGTGCCAGCAGTTACCCCGGCCGGCGGGAGCAGTTCTTC	CASSYPGRREQFF
-	-	TRBV4-2	TRBJ2-6	TGTGCCAGCAGCCTAAGTCGGACAGAGCTGACTGGGGCCAACGTCCTGACTTTC	CASSLSRTELTGANVLTF
-	-	TRBV7-2	TRBJ1-2	TGTGCCAGCAGCTTAGCGGCAGGGGACTATGGCTACACCTTC	CASSLAAGDYGYTF
-	once	TRBV9	TRBJ1-1	TGTGCCAGCAGCCCTTGGCATGGGACTGAAGCTTTCTTT	CASSPWHGTEAFF
TRBD2	-	TRBV7-8	TRBJ2-1	TGTGCCAGCAGCCCTCTCCCGGGACTAGCGGGAGGAGGTCGTTACAATGAGCAGTTCTTC	CASSPLPGLAGGGRYNEQFF
TRBD1	-	TRBV2	TRBJ1-2	TGTGCCAGCAGTGAAGAGGGGGCAGTCAAAGGCTACACCTTC	CASSEEGAVKGYTF
-	-	TRBV4-1	TRBJ1-1	TGCGCCAGCAGCCAAGGTCCGGAATCCCCTGAAGCTTTCTTT	CASSQGPESPEAFF
-	-	TRBV11-3	TRBJ1-6	TGTGCCAGCAGCTTGAGATATGGCTATAATTCACCCCTCCACTTT	CASSLRYGYNSPLHF
-	once	TRBV7-2	TRBJ1-5	TGTGCCAGCAGCCCTTCGGGGGCAGGCTCCCATCAGCCCCAGCATTTT	CASSPSGAGSHQPQHF
TRBD2	once	TRBV6-5	TRBJ2-2	TGTGCCAGCAGCCCCCCCGGCGGGAGGACGGGGGAGCTGTTTTTT	CASSPPGGRTGELFF